The entry below gives a single TCR beta chain sequence along with its context. Antigen specificity is unknown. This CDR3 comprises 13 residues. The germline CDR1 and CDR2 sequences are LNHDA and SQIVND (reference sequence). Trimming removed 8 bases at V and 5 bases at J, with 15 bases between. This entry comes from a study of cytomegalovirus exposure and HLA in healthy donors. Study in general: The Caucasian-associated ancestry cluster held under 90% of over 350 genotyped donors. General observations from the study: Most of the TCR beta V segments (in an earlier analysis) were productive either about 87% or about 30% of the time.

The study ran its PCR with 60 Vbeta and 13 Jbeta primers. Assay: immunoSEQ multiplex PCR; the TCRdb copy retains only in-frame clones and omits some. The listing contains about 200,000 clones. The clonotype originates from a boy aged 5 to 17 in good health and CMV-seronegative. Sequenced: PBMCs. The rearrangement joins TRBV19 to TRBJ1-2, with D possibly TRBD1 on 5 matching bases. CDR3 residues: CASSQGLLYGYTF. The CDR3 DNA follows: TGTGCCAGTTCCCAGGGACTGCTATATGGCTACACCTTC.